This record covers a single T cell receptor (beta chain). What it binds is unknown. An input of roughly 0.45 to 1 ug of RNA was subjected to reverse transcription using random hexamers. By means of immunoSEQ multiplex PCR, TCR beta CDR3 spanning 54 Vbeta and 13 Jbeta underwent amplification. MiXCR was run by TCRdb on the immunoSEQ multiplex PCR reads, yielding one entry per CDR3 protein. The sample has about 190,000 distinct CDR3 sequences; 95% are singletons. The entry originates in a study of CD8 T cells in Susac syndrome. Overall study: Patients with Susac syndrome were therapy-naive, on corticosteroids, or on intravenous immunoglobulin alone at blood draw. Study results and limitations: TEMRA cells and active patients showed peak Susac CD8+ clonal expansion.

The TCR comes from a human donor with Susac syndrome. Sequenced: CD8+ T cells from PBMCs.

In nucleotides, the CDR3 is TGTGCCAGCAAGGTTCTCGGGGGTTTTATCCAGTACTTC. It encodes CASKVLGGFIQYF. This chain joins TRBV12-3 or TRBV12-4 and TRBJ2-5; D is perhaps TRBD2 (6 bases). V was trimmed by 7 bases and J by 10 bases, leaving 19 bases between them. The CDR3 extends over 13 amino acids.